This paragraph reports one TCR beta chain. In the authors' workflow: Quantification of nucleated cells was approximated via reference gene primer amplification. Generated by immunoSEQ multiplex PCR, the TCRdb table keeps only in-frame clones and is missing some. The V and J calls and clone size are taken from that table; D and trimming were inferred from the DNA. The sample includes under 110,000 clones, over 55% of them seen just once. The CDR3 is made up of 12 amino acids. V was cut by 5 bases and J by 8 bases, with 12 bases left in between. CDR1 is MNHEY and CDR2 is SVGAGI in the germline V gene. The data are from a study of blood T cell repertoires in COVID-19. The wider study: Whether acute or convalescent, the COVID-19 samples came from the United States, Italy and Spain. T cells, B-cell-depleted T cells, or PBMCs provided the cDNA or gDNA that served as material.

The rearrangement uses TRBV6-5 and TRBJ1-1; D may be TRBD1 (5 bases). Sequencing input: peripheral blood. The source is a human donor with acute or convalescent COVID-19. The donor label of this sample is uncertain. This CDR3 is CASSLTSGEAFF. As DNA, the CDR3 is TGTGCCAGCAGTCTGACCTCAGGGGAAGCTTTCTTT.